This T cell receptor (beta chain) was profiled in a study of T cells in Graves' hyperthyroidism and ophthalmopathy. A few counts support this clonotype. RNA transcripts gave rise to amplified TCR beta CDR3 regions. Researchers ran a first-round RT-PCR on the TCR CDR3 using the HTBI primer set. One entry per CDR3 protein results from TCRdb running MiXCR on the multiplex PCR reads. This sample has 490,000 or so distinct CDR3 sequences, with about 22% found just once. CDR3 length: 17 residues. With V trimmed by 2 bases and J by 0 bases, 9 bases remained unmatched. Germline CDR1 MGHDK, CDR2 SYGVNS. What was sequenced was blood. This TCR came from a woman aged 70-85 years with Graves' ophthalmopathy. This chain connects TRBV25-1 to TRBJ1-1; 7 bases fit TRBD1. The CDR3 region is CASSEPGTVGLNTEAFF. The CDR3, as DNA: TGTGCCAGCAGTGAACCCGGGACAGTTGGCTTGAACACTGAAGCTTTCTTT.